These 2 T cell receptor beta chains share one sample of origin, sequenced in a study of T cells after posttransplantation cyclophosphamide (dated by TCRdb to the mid-2010s). The library was generated by the immunoSEQ multiplex PCR assay. This is the immuneACCESS table as TCRdb keeps it, with only in-frame sequences that have V and J called. A part of the clones is gone; compared with another copy, unresolved V genes explain less than half, and the rest is unexplained. The sample table contains about 22,000 clones; only one count was recorded for roughly 97% of them. The ten top clones hold about 0.12% of the sample. Viable CD3+CD4+ or CD3+CD8+ cells that were CCR7+CD45RA+CD45RO-CD95-CD27+CD28+ were classified as naive T cells. Sequences were obtained from naive CD4+ T cells sorted from PBMCs. These receptors were taken from a man between 45 and 60 years old in good health, CMV-negative, and a related stem cell transplant donor.

This clone appeared once. J is TRBJ2-5 and V is TRBV6-1; D is possibly TRBD2 (5 bases). The CDR3 totals 12 residues. Germline CDR1 MNHNS, CDR2 SASEGT. The ends were cut back, 4 bases at V and 11 bases at J, with 14 bases in the middle. CDR3 sequence (DNA): TGTGCCAGCAGTGTCTCTAGCCAGGAGCAGTACTTC. Its protein product is CASSVSSQEQYF.

This clone was found once. The chain recombines TRBV5-1 with TRBJ2-1; 9 bases align to TRBD1. From germline, CDR1 is SGHRS and CDR2 YFSETQ. This CDR3 has 15 amino acids. The junction had 7 bases not matched to a gene; V was cut back by 0 bases and J by 9 bases. CDR3 loop: CASSLGTGGIGEQFF. The CDR3 DNA is TGCGCCAGCAGCTTGGGTACAGGGGGCATCGGTGAGCAGTTCTTC.